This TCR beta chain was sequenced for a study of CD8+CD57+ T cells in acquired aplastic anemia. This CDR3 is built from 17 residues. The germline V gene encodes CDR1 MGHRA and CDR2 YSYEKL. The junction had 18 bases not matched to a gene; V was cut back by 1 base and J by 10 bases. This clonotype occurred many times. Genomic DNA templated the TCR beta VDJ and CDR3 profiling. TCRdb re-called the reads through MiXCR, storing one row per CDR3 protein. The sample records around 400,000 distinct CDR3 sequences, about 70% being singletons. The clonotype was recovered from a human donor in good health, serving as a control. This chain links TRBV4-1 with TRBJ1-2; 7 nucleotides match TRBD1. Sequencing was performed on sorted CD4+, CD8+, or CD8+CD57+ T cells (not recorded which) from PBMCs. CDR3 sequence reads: CASSQAGGAFMATPYTF. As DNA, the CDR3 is TGCGCCAGCAGCCAAGCAGGGGGGGCCTTTATGGCTACCCCCTACACCTTC.